Below, 21 T cell receptor beta chains from the same sample are listed, as sequenced in a study of PD-1 blockade in mismatch repair-deficient tumors. Generated by immunoSEQ multiplex PCR, the TCRdb table keeps only in-frame clones and is missing some. The repertoire holds some 97,000 clones, about 79% seen once, with roughly 6.3% in the top ten. The sample consisted of peripheral blood, taken roughly 35 weeks after starting pembrolizumab. These receptors originate from an adult with mismatch repair-deficient cancer.

There are a few counts of this clone. The chain is built from TRBV10-3 and TRBJ1-1, with no clear D. Deletions cut 9 bases from V and 5 bases from J, with 13 bases between. Germline values: CDR1 ENHRY, CDR2 SYGVKD. CDR3 length: 12 residues. The CDR3 coding sequence is TGTGCCATTTCTGGCAGACGGACTGAAGCTTTCTTT. Translated: CAISGRRTEAFF.

The chain carries TRBV5-4 and TRBJ2-5; 8 nucleotides line up with TRBD1. CDR3 length: 15 residues. Trimming removed 4 bases from V and 4 bases from J; junction bases left unmatched: 9. Germline CDR1 reads SGHNT; CDR2 reads YYREEE (reference sequence). The CDR3 loop is CASSPAGQARETQYF. Here the CDR3 DNA reads TGTGCCAGCAGCCCGGCGGGACAGGCCAGAGAGACCCAGTACTTC.

This chain joins TRBV7-8 and TRBJ2-5; 9 bases fit TRBD1. CDR3 size: 15 residues. Germline values: CDR1 SGHVS, CDR2 FQNEAQ. V was pared by 4 bases and J by 2 bases, with 5 bases of the junction left unmatched. The DNA for the CDR3 is TGTGCCAGCAGCTGGAACAGGGGGCGGCAAGAGACCCAGTACTTC. Residues: CASSWNRGRQETQYF.

Details on this clone: At the DNA level, this CDR3 is encoded by other sequences in the same sample as well. This chain links TRBV4-1 with TRBJ2-7; the D is unclear. The germline V and J ends were trimmed by 5 bases and 10 bases, with 18 bases remaining between them. The CDR3 extends over 13 amino acids. Germline-derived CDR1 and CDR2 are MGHRA and YSYEKL. The CDR3 sequence is CASSATLTSEQYF. In DNA, the CDR3 is TGCGCCAGCAGCGCTACATTAACTTCCGAACAGTACTTC.

This clone was seen only a few times. V usage is TRBV10-2 and J usage is TRBJ1-2, with TRBD1 as a possible D gene (6 bases). The CDR3 runs to 14 residues. V was clipped by 5 bases and J by 6 bases, with 16 bases between them. Germline assignment: CDR1 WSHSY and CDR2 SAAADI. The CDR3 loop is CASSQGGKSHGYTF. The CDR3 nucleotides are TGCGCCAGCAGTCAAGGGGGAAAAAGTCATGGCTACACCTTC.

J is TRBJ1-2 and V is TRBV5-4; the match to TRBD1 covers 7 bases. V shed 4 bases, J shed 4 bases, and the junction held 10 bases outside the gene matches. CDR3 length: 15 residues. Germline CDR1 is SGHNT and CDR2 is YYREEE (reference sequence). DNA of the CDR3: TGTGCCAGCAGCCTACCTCGACAGGGTAGCTATGGCTACACCTTC. Amino acids: CASSLPRQGSYGYTF. The full variable domain, rest sourced from reference TRBV5-4 and TRBJ1-2, is ETGVTQSPTHLIKTRGQQVTLRCSSQSGHNTVSWYQQALGQGPQFIFQYYREEENGRGNFPPRFSGLQFPNYSSELNVNALELDDSALYLCASSLPRQGSYGYTFGSGTRLTVV.

This clone came up once. This sequence joins TRBV6-1 and TRBJ2-7, with 7 bases matching TRBD2. CDR3 size: 16 residues. The ends lost 4 bases at V and 5 bases at J; junction bases unmatched: 14. Looked up from germline, CDR1 is MNHNS and CDR2 is SASEGT. CDR3 DNA: TGTGCCAGCAGTGCCCCGGTTGGCGGGAGTACCAACGAGCAGTACTTC. Amino acid sequence: CASSAPVGGSTNEQYF.

This chain uses TRBV29-1 with TRBJ1-2; 8 bases agree with TRBD1. CDR1 and CDR2 from the germline V gene are SQVTM and ANQGSEA. The CDR3 runs to 13 residues. With V trimmed by 3 bases and J by 8 bases, 8 bases remained unmatched. CDR3 sequence reads: CSVDTQGESGYTF. The CDR3 region has the DNA TGCAGCGTTGATACACAGGGGGAGTCGGGCTACACCTTC.

The rearrangement uses TRBV6-5 and TRBJ1-2; weak D call: TRBD1 (6 bases). From germline, CDR1 is MNHEY and CDR2 SVGAGI. The ends were cut back, 6 bases at V and 3 bases at J, with 11 bases in the middle. The CDR3 totals 13 residues. CDR3 loop: CASSYAGDYGYTF. The CDR3 bases are TGTGCCAGCAGCTACGCAGGGGACTATGGCTACACCTTC.

This clone was recorded once. The chain carries TRBV5-4 and TRBJ1-1; 8 nucleotides line up with TRBD1. This CDR3 has 16 amino acids. Germline V CDR1 and CDR2: SGHNT, YYREEE (reference sequence). The V gene end was trimmed by 4 bases and the J gene end by 6 bases; junction bases not matched to a gene: 14. This CDR3 reads CASSESLDREIAEAFF. The DNA for the CDR3 is TGTGCCAGCAGCGAATCGTTGGACAGGGAAATTGCTGAAGCTTTCTTT.

The chain carries TRBV7-8 and TRBJ2-1; D gene uncertain. CDR1 is SGHVS, CDR2 FQNEAQ, per germline. The V and J ends lost 1 base and 2 bases respectively, with 27 bases between them. The CDR3 loop spans 21 amino acids. The CDR3 loop reads CASSLVSKGVVPGQTYNEQFF. CDR3 nucleotide sequence: TGTGCCAGCAGCTTAGTATCAAAAGGCGTTGTGCCAGGCCAAACCTACAATGAGCAGTTCTTC.

The chain couples TRBV19 to TRBJ1-1; tentatively, D is TRBD1 (6 bases). The CDR3 spans 14 residues. Trimming removed 5 bases from V and 1 base from J, with 11 bases in between. Germline V gene sequence: CDR1 LNHDA, CDR2 SQIVND (reference sequence). The CDR3 DNA sequence: TGTGCCAGTAGTGAGGGACACCAGAACACTGAAGCTTTCTTT. It codes for CASSEGHQNTEAFF.

The V gene is TRBV7-3, the J gene TRBJ2-1, with TRBD2 matching 15 bases. Germline CDR1 SGHTA, CDR2 FQGTGA. Trimming cost V 5 bases and J 6 bases; bases outside gene matches: 2. The CDR3 is 15 amino acids. CDR3 amino acids: CASSRTSGRVNEQFF. In DNA form, the CDR3 reads TGTGCCAGCAGCCGGACTAGCGGGAGGGTCAATGAGCAGTTCTTC. Filled out from reference TRBV7-3 and TRBJ2-1, the complete variable domain reads GAGVSQTPSNKVTEKGKYVELRCDPISGHTALYWYRQSLGQGPEFLIYFQGTGAADDSGLPNDRFFAVRPEGSVSTLKIQRTERGDSAVYLCASSRTSGRVNEQFFGPGTRLTVL.

This chain uses TRBV19 with TRBJ1-2; weak D call: TRBD1 (6 bases). The CDR3 contains 15 residues. Trimming removed 6 bases at V and 4 bases at J, with 18 bases between. CDR1 and CDR2 (germline): LNHDA, SQIVND (reference sequence). The CDR3: CASSHAPDRIYGYTF. CDR3 DNA sequence: TGTGCCAGTAGCCACGCCCCGGACAGAATCTATGGCTACACCTTC.

V and J are TRBV27 and TRBJ2-5, with 10 bases aligning to TRBD2. CDR1 is MNHEY and CDR2 is SMNVEV in the germline V gene (reference sequence). The CDR3 covers 18 residues. The J segment lost 0 bases and the V segment lost 2 bases, leaving 9 bases of the junction unmatched. CDR3 residues: CASSLVRTSGVYQETQYF. DNA for the CDR3: TGTGCCAGCAGTTTAGTGCGGACTAGCGGAGTGTACCAAGAGACCCAGTACTTC.

This clone showed up just a few times. J is TRBJ1-5 and V is TRBV2; no definite D call. Per germline, CDR1 SNHLY and CDR2 FYNNEI. The CDR3 totals 15 residues. V shed 5 bases and J shed 3 bases, with 14 bases lying between them. Here the CDR3 DNA reads TGTGCCAGCAGTCCCCCGGGCACGATCAATCAGCCCCAGCATTTT. It yields the protein CASSPPGTINQPQHF. The variable domain in full, with the rest retrieved from reference TRBV2 and TRBJ1-5, is EPEVTQTPSHQVTQMGQEVILRCVPISNHLYFYWYRQILGQKVEFLVSFYNNEISEKSEIFDDQFSVERPDGSNFTLKIRSTKLEDSAMYFCASSPPGTINQPQHFGDGTRLSIL.

The chain uses TRBV7-8 and TRBJ1-2, with 7 bases fitting TRBD1. The CDR3 spans 13 residues. The germline CDR1 and CDR2 sequences are SGHVS and FQNEAQ. With V trimmed by 5 bases and J by 10 bases, 10 bases remained unmatched. The DNA for the CDR3 is TGTGCCAGCAGCACCCGGACAGGTTACGTCTACACCTTC. It specifies CASSTRTGYVYTF.

Regarding this clone: A junction boundary mismatches the germline segment, possibly from a read error. The gene calls are TRBV7-7 and TRBJ2-2; D remains ambiguous. This CDR3 contains 16 residues. Germline CDR1 reads SSHAT; CDR2 reads FNYEAQ (reference sequence). The CDR3 coding sequence is TGTGCTAGCAGTGCGGCGGTTTCTCCGAACACCGGGGAGCTGTTTTTT. Translation gives CASSAAVSPNTGELFF. The entire variable domain, with the rest obtained from reference TRBV7-7 and TRBJ2-2, is as follows: GAGVSQSPRYKVTKRGQDVTLRCDPISSHATLYWYQQALGQGPEFLTYFNYEAQPDKSGLPSDRFSAERPEGSISTLTIQRTEQRDSAMYRCASSAAVSPNTGELFFGEGSRLTVL.

In this sample, this clone turned up a few times. The V call is TRBV30, the J call TRBJ2-5, with TRBD1 matching 7 bases. The J segment lost 3 bases and the V segment lost 5 bases, leaving 6 bases of the junction unmatched. Germline V gene data show CDR1 as GTSNPN and CDR2 as SVGIG (reference sequence). This CDR3 is 13 amino acids long. This chain's CDR3 is CAWLSTGKETQYF. As DNA, the CDR3 is TGTGCCTGGTTGTCGACAGGGAAAGAGACCCAGTACTTC.

The sample holds one count of this clone. This chain uses TRBV11-2 with TRBJ2-3; 10 positions agree with TRBD2. Germline V gene lookup returns CDR1 SGHAT and CDR2 FQNNGV. The CDR3 runs to 15 residues. The V gene end was trimmed by 3 bases and the J gene end by 6 bases; junction bases not matched to a gene: 6. The CDR3: CASSFTSGNSDTQYF. The CDR3 DNA sequence: TGTGCCAGCAGCTTCACTAGCGGGAATTCTGATACGCAGTATTTT.

This clone came up a few times. The chain recombines TRBV30 with TRBJ2-7; D call uncertain. This CDR3 comprises 11 residues. V lost 2 bases and J lost 4, with 6 bases in between. The germline V gene encodes CDR1 GTSNPN and CDR2 SVGIG (reference sequence). In DNA form, the CDR3 reads TGTGCCTGGAGTAATAGGTACGAGCAGTACTTC. Translation: CAWSNRYEQYF.